Listed below are T cell receptor beta chains from one sample, sequenced in a study of cytomegalovirus exposure and HLA in healthy donors. Clones were read by immunoSEQ multiplex PCR, and TCRdb kept only the in-frame ones, dropping some. The sample holds about 210,000 clones. Sequenced input: PBMCs. The source is a woman between 25 and 40 years old in good health and CMV-seropositive. Each CDR3 is given with its conserved first and last residue. The order of the fields is CDR3 protein, CDR3 DNA, V gene, D gene, J gene. The D gene is left open where the match is weak.

CASSQGREETQYF	TGTGCCAGCTCACAGGGGAGGGAAGAGACCCAGTACTTC	TRBV18	TRBD2	TRBJ2-5
CASSVGRGASTDTQYF	TGTGCCAGCAGCGTCGGGAGGGGGGCTAGCACAGATACGCAGTATTTT	TRBV11-3	TRBD2	TRBJ2-3
CASSVSGKLIGEQYF	TGTGCCAGCAGCGTTAGCGGGAAGCTGATAGGCGAGCAGTACTTC	TRBV9	TRBD2	TRBJ2-7
CAIRIGTSDTQYF	TGTGCCATCAGAATAGGGACTAGCGATACGCAGTATTTT	TRBV10-3	TRBD2	TRBJ2-3
CASSGTSGPVTGELFF	TGTGCCAGCAGTGGGACTAGCGGTCCAGTGACCGGGGAGCTGTTTTTT	TRBV2	TRBD2	TRBJ2-2
CASRRTSGSEQYF	TGTGCCAGCAGGCGGACTAGCGGGAGCGAGCAGTACTTC	TRBV27	TRBD2	TRBJ2-7
CASSSQGLAGTQYF	TGTGCCAGCAGCTCACAGGGCCTGGCGGGGACCCAGTACTTC	TRBV7-9	.	TRBJ2-5
CASNPGGLRAGEKLFF	TGTGCCAGCAACCCAGGGGGTTTGAGGGCGGGTGAAAAACTGTTTTTT	TRBV28	TRBD1	TRBJ1-4
CASSKTVRTEAFF	TGTGCCAGTAGTAAGACAGTCCGGACTGAAGCTTTCTTT	TRBV19	.	TRBJ1-1
CASSPRQGSEKLFF	TGTGCCAGCAGCCCACGACAGGGGAGTGAAAAACTGTTTTTT	TRBV4-2	TRBD1	TRBJ1-4
CASSDGHSGNTIYF	TGTGCCAGCTCGGACGGACACTCTGGAAACACCATATATTTT	TRBV18	.	TRBJ1-3
CASSLAAWFGGADTQYF	TGTGCCAGCAGCTTAGCAGCTTGGTTCGGGGGGGCGGATACGCAGTATTTT	TRBV7-9	TRBD2	TRBJ2-3
CASRGQRDPTYEQYF	TGTGCCAGCAGAGGACAGCGGGATCCTACCTACGAGCAGTACTTC	TRBV28	.	TRBJ2-7